The rows below give T cell receptor beta chains drawn from one sample of a study of identical twins. Each CDR3 protein is one row after TCRdb ran MiXCR on the 5' RACE reads. Altogether about 690,000 distinct CDR3 sequences are present, over 5% being singletons, with the ten largest covering 1.5% to 2%. The sample comprised naive T cells sorted from blood. The receptors originated from a man aged 18 to 29 in good health. CDR3s include the opening cysteine and the closing phenylalanine or tryptophan. D genes are given only for firm matches. Clone size is not always given. Where it is, it says once, few, many or a class for expanded clones.

v_gene	abundance	d_gene	j_gene	CDR3aa	CDR3nt
TRBV19	few	.	TRBJ2-3	CASSRTGFGSDTQYF	TGTGCCAGTAGCAGAACAGGGTTCGGCTCTGATACGCAGTATTTT
TRBV9	few	.	TRBJ2-7	CASSGLRGREPPEQYF	TGTGCCAGCAGCGGCCTTAGGGGGCGGGAGCCCCCCGAGCAGTACTTC
TRBV12-3/TRBV12-4	few	.	TRBJ1-2	CASTRTSRGYTF	TGTGCCAGCACCCGAACCTCGCGCGGCTACACCTTC
TRBV5-1	.	.	TRBJ2-2	CASSLEISHGELFF	TGCGCCAGCAGCTTGGAGATTTCCCACGGGGAGCTGTTTTTT
TRBV12-3/TRBV12-4	.	TRBD1	TRBJ2-6	CASSLATGTGNSGANVLTF	TGTGCCAGCAGTTTAGCCACCGGGACAGGAAACTCTGGGGCCAACGTCCTGACTTTC
TRBV7-2	many	.	TRBJ2-3	CASSLTGVREDTQYF	TGTGCCAGCAGCTTGACGGGAGTTAGGGAAGATACGCAGTATTTT
TRBV7-2	many	.	TRBJ2-5	CASSLVGREQETQYF	TGTGCCAGCAGCTTAGTGGGAAGGGAACAAGAGACCCAGTACTTC
TRBV20-1	many	.	TRBJ2-1	CSARDSARGNEQFF	TGCAGTGCTAGAGATTCCGCGCGGGGAAATGAGCAGTTCTTC
TRBV7-9	many	.	TRBJ1-1	CASSLAGPLNTEAFF	TGTGCCAGCAGCTTAGCGGGCCCCTTGAACACTGAAGCTTTCTTT
TRBV27	.	TRBD1	TRBJ1-5	CASRVGGQLSNQPQHF	TGTGCCAGCAGGGTGGGGGGACAGCTGAGCAATCAGCCCCAGCATTTT
TRBV7-9	.	.	TRBJ1-5	CASSVSGLSDQPQHF	TGTGCCAGCAGCGTGAGTGGGTTATCGGATCAGCCCCAGCATTTT
TRBV7-8	.	TRBD2	TRBJ2-2	CASSLERLAGIAGELFF	TGTGCCAGCAGCTTAGAAAGGCTAGCGGGAATCGCCGGGGAGCTGTTTTTT
TRBV20-1	many	TRBD2	TRBJ2-1	CSAKPSGGAGKAPNEQFF	TGCAGTGCTAAACCCTCCGGGGGAGCGGGAAAGGCCCCCAATGAGCAGTTCTTC
TRBV5-4	.	.	TRBJ2-3	CASSWGVGTDTQYF	TGTGCCAGCAGCTGGGGGGTGGGCACAGATACGCAGTATTTT
TRBV5-1	.	TRBD2	TRBJ2-5	CASSPGTPGLAGRETQYF	TGCGCCAGCAGTCCCGGGACCCCTGGGCTAGCGGGGCGAGAGACCCAGTACTTC
TRBV2	many	.	TRBJ2-2	CASILGTGELFF	TGTGCCAGCATTTTAGGCACCGGGGAGCTGTTTTTT
TRBV20-1	.	TRBD1	TRBJ1-1	CSALEGGQGSGTEAFF	TGCAGTGCCTTAGAGGGGGGACAGGGTAGCGGCACTGAAGCTTTCTTT
TRBV3-1	many	.	TRBJ2-5	CASSRLRETQYF	TGTGCCAGCAGCCGACTCCGGGAGACCCAGTACTTC
TRBV29-1	many	TRBD1	TRBJ2-1	CSGGQGPGDEQFF	TGCAGCGGGGGACAGGGGCCGGGGGATGAGCAGTTCTTC
TRBV3-1	.	TRBD2	TRBJ2-7	CASSASGSGEQYF	TGTGCCAGCAGCGCAAGCGGGAGCGGTGAGCAGTACTTC
TRBV20-1	many	TRBD2	TRBJ2-7	CSASGRADEQYF	TGCAGTGCTAGCGGGAGGGCCGACGAGCAGTACTTC
TRBV3-1	many	.	TRBJ2-1	CASSLETRVNEQFF	TGTGCCAGCAGCCTAGAGACCCGGGTCAATGAGCAGTTCTTC
TRBV27	many	.	TRBJ1-1	CASIWGNTEAFF	TGTGCCAGCATCTGGGGGAACACTGAAGCTTTCTTT
TRBV6-1	many	.	TRBJ2-5	CASSLVGGTQYF	TGTGCCAGCAGTCTAGTGGGAGGGACCCAGTACTTC
TRBV7-8	many	.	TRBJ2-1	CASTLGSDEQFF	TGTGCCAGCACCCTGGGAAGCGATGAGCAGTTCTTC
TRBV12-3/TRBV12-4	few	.	TRBJ1-5	CASRYRGNQPQHF	TGTGCCAGCAGGTATAGAGGGAATCAGCCCCAGCATTTT
TRBV18	many	.	TRBJ2-1	CASSPFSEYNEQFF	TGTGCCAGCTCTCCGTTCTCCGAGTACAATGAGCAGTTCTTC
TRBV12-3/TRBV12-4	many	.	TRBJ1-5	CASSLRGRQPQHF	TGTGCCAGCAGTTTGAGAGGGAGGCAGCCCCAGCATTTT
TRBV4-1	many	.	TRBJ2-1	CASSHPTRVGLYNEQFF	TGCGCCAGCAGCCACCCTACACGGGTTGGGCTTTACAATGAGCAGTTCTTC
TRBV6-2/TRBV6-3	few	TRBD1	TRBJ2-7	CASSYRDRGDEQYF	TGTGCCAGCAGTTACCGTGACAGGGGCGACGAGCAGTACTTC
TRBV18	many	.	TRBJ2-7	CASSPTSGTIPYEQYF	TGTGCCAGCTCACCAACGAGCGGGACAATTCCCTACGAGCAGTACTTC
TRBV10-3	many	.	TRBJ2-3	CAISSRTDTQYF	TGTGCCATCAGCTCCCGCACAGATACGCAGTATTTT
TRBV7-8	few	.	TRBJ1-2	CASSFETTGRFYGYTF	TGTGCCAGCAGCTTCGAAACGACAGGCCGTTTCTATGGCTACACCTTC
TRBV27	few	TRBD1	TRBJ1-2	CASSFLNRGEDYGYTF	TGTGCCAGCAGTTTCCTAAACAGGGGGGAAGACTATGGCTACACCTTC
TRBV7-6	.	.	TRBJ2-1	CASSPLRTSEQFF	TGTGCCAGCAGCCCTCTTCGGACTTCCGAGCAGTTCTTC
TRBV5-1	.	.	TRBJ2-3	CASSLQGPSDTQYF	TGCGCCAGCAGCTTGCAGGGGCCCTCAGATACGCAGTATTTT
TRBV20-1	.	.	TRBJ1-3	CSASRRGLYGNTIYF	TGCAGTGCTAGTCGCCGGGGGCTTTACGGAAACACCATATATTTT
TRBV5-5	many	.	TRBJ2-1	CASSFVSNPYNEQFF	TGTGCCAGCAGCTTCGTTAGTAATCCCTACAATGAGCAGTTCTTC
TRBV7-6	many	.	TRBJ2-3	CASSLVAQSTDTQYF	TGTGCCAGCAGCTTAGTGGCCCAGAGCACAGATACGCAGTATTTT
TRBV2	.	.	TRBJ1-2	CASSDIAQGRFDGYTF	TGTGCCAGCAGTGACATCGCCCAGGGGCGGTTCGATGGCTACACCTTC
TRBV7-9	many	TRBD1	TRBJ1-1	CASSALPRTGKAFF	TGTGCCAGCAGCGCCTTACCTCGGACAGGCAAAGCTTTCTTT
TRBV7-8	few	.	TRBJ2-3	CASSLRRFRGSDTQYF	TGTGCCAGCAGCCTACGACGATTCAGGGGCTCAGATACGCAGTATTTT
TRBV18	few	.	TRBJ2-5	CASSPTHGETQYF	TGTGCCAGCTCACCCACGCACGGAGAGACCCAGTACTTC
TRBV11-2	.	TRBD1	TRBJ2-1	CASSLFWPSQGVGNEQFF	TGTGCCAGCAGCTTATTTTGGCCGAGCCAGGGGGTTGGCAATGAGCAGTTCTTC